These 23 T cell receptor beta chains came from one sample sequenced in a study of spatial heterogeneity in lung cancer. Time point: sample taken at primary tumor resection. Material for sequencing was whole RNA from tumor, nontumor lung or frozen PBMC, left unsorted. MiXCR, applied by TCRdb to the 5' RACE reads, yields one record per CDR3 protein. The table includes 2,000 to 3,000 distinct CDR3 sequences, about 13% detected once. This material consisted of PBMCs, taken at surgery. The receptors shown here come from a male donor with early-stage non-small cell lung cancer.

At least ten counts were recorded for this clonotype. The V gene is TRBV6-2 or TRBV6-3, the J gene TRBJ1-6, with 8 positions matching TRBD1. The junction had 4 bases not matched to a gene; V was cut back by 0 bases and J by 9 bases. CDR3 size: 15 residues. Germline assignment: CDR1 MNHEY and CDR2 SVGEGT. The CDR3 DNA reads as TGTGCCAGCAGTTACTCCGGACAGGGTATTTCACCCCTCCACTTT. Translating gives CASSYSGQGISPLHF.

V gene TRBV14 combines with J gene TRBJ1-2; no clear D. Germline CDR1 is SGHDN and CDR2 is FVKESK. This CDR3 contains 14 residues. V was shortened by 0 bases and J by 4 bases, with 9 bases between the two germline ends. CDR3 sequence (DNA): TGTGCCAGCAGCCAAGACTGGCAGCCCTATGGCTACACCTTC. It encodes CASSQDWQPYGYTF.

This clonotype was counted ten times or more. The chain is built from TRBV25-1 and TRBJ1-1, with D perhaps matching TRBD1 (5 bases). Germline lookup yields CDR1 MGHDK and CDR2 SYGVNS. With 4 bases removed from V and 7 bases from J, the gap between germline ends came to 10 bases. The CDR3 extends over 12 amino acids. DNA of the CDR3: TGTGCCAGCAGTGTAGGGGACTTTGAAGCTTTCTTT. Its protein is CASSVGDFEAFF.

This clonotype is medium-sized in the sample. V gene TRBV5-1 combines with J gene TRBJ1-2, with D tentatively TRBD1 (6 bases). The V gene lost 4 bases and the J gene lost 5 bases, with 15 bases spanning the gap. Germline V lookup: CDR1 SGHRS, CDR2 YFSETQ. The CDR3 runs to 14 residues. As DNA, the CDR3 is TGCGCCAGCAGCACACAGGGTTCGAGATATGGCTACACCTTC. Protein product: CASSTQGSRYGYTF.

V and J are TRBV6-6 and TRBJ1-1; the match to TRBD1 covers 8 bases. The V gene end was trimmed by 0 bases and the J gene end by 11 bases; junction bases not matched to a gene: 5. Germline CDR1 MNHNY, CDR2 SVGAGI (reference sequence). The CDR3 has 13 amino acids. As DNA, the CDR3 is TGTGCCAGCAGTTACTCCGAAGACAGGGGTGCTTTCTTT. It specifies CASSYSEDRGAFF.

The table lists this clonotype with many counts. The chain links TRBV28 to TRBJ2-7, with 11 nucleotides matching TRBD2. CDR1 and CDR2 (germline): MDHEN, SYDVKM. V was pared by 3 bases and J by 3 bases, with 4 bases of the junction left unmatched. The CDR3 has 15 amino acids. The CDR3 loop reads CASSFASGRFYEQYF. The CDR3 bases are TGTGCCAGCAGTTTTGCTAGCGGGAGGTTCTACGAGCAGTACTTC.

J is TRBJ1-6 and V is TRBV11-3; D gene uncertain. The germline CDR1 and CDR2 sequences are SGHNT and YENEEA. Trimming removed 2 bases from V and 7 bases from J, with 9 bases in between. There are 14 residues in the CDR3. CDR3 sequence (DNA): TGTGCCAGCAGCTTAAACGGATTGAATTCACCCCTCCACTTT. It encodes CASSLNGLNSPLHF. The whole variable domain, filled in from reference TRBV11-3 and TRBJ1-6, reads EAGVVQSPRYKIIEKKQPVAFWCNPISGHNTLYWYLQNLGQGPELLIRYENEEAVDDSQLPKDRFSAERLKGVDSTLKIQPAELGDSAVYLCASSLNGLNSPLHFGNGTRLTVT.

This clonotype was detected many times. The genes are TRBV20-1 and TRBJ1-2, with D unclear. Trimming shortened V by 3 bases and J by 4 bases, and 12 bases separated the two germline ends. Looked up from germline, CDR1 is DFQATT and CDR2 is SNEGSKA (reference sequence). The CDR3 is made up of 13 amino acids. The CDR3 DNA reads TGCAGTGCTAGCGGTCAGACCGTCTATGGCTACACCTTC. Translating it yields CSASGQTVYGYTF.

The chain joins TRBV10-3 to TRBJ2-3; possible D gene TRBD2, 5 bases. Germline V gene data show CDR1 as ENHRY and CDR2 as SYGVKD. Deletions cut 8 bases from V and 2 bases from J, with 8 bases between. The CDR3 spans 12 residues. The chain's CDR3 is CAIGGLTDTQYF. CDR3 nucleotide sequence: TGTGCCATCGGCGGGCTCACAGATACGCAGTATTTT.

Within the sample, this clonotype is medium-sized. This chain uses TRBV23-1 with TRBJ2-7; TRBD2 matches 9 bases. TRBV23-1 is sorted into the ORF group, with uncertain function. The J segment lost 3 bases and the V segment lost 2 bases, leaving 11 bases of the junction unmatched. This CDR3 region has 17 residues. CDR3: CASSQLLAGEANYEQYF. The CDR3 coding sequence is TGCGCCAGCAGTCAACTTTTAGCGGGAGAGGCCAACTACGAGCAGTACTTC.

By share, this clonotype ranks as medium-sized. This chain connects TRBV23-1 to TRBJ2-1, with D perhaps assigned TRBD1 or TRBD2 (11 bases each). TRBV23-1 is noted as an ORF with a role that remains uncertain. The V gene lost 7 bases and the J gene lost 4 bases, with 29 bases spanning the gap. CDR3 length equals 19 residues. Written as DNA, the CDR3 is TGCGCCAGCATTATTGGCGGGACAGGGGGACTAGCGGAATACAATGAGCAGTTCTTC. Its protein product is CASIIGGTGGLAEYNEQFF.

The table lists this clonotype with many counts. This chain uses TRBV11-2 with TRBJ2-5; the D is unclear. Germline V gives CDR1 SGHAT, CDR2 FQNNGV. The ends were cut back, 5 bases at V and 7 bases at J, with 14 bases in the middle. The CDR3 extends over 13 amino acids. CDR3 bases: TGTGCCAGCAGCCCGTGGGGTTCCGGGACCCAGTACTTC. It encodes CASSPWGSGTQYF.

This clonotype was detected ten times or more. The chain combines TRBV7-9 with TRBJ1-1, with TRBD1 matching 7 bases. Trimming at V came to 5 bases and at J to 4 bases, leaving 7 bases not matched to a gene. Germline lookup yields CDR1 SEHNR and CDR2 FQNEAQ (reference sequence). The CDR3 length is 14 residues. CDR3 nucleotides: TGTGCCAGCAGCATAACAGGGGTGAGCACTGAAGCTTTCTTT. Translating gives CASSITGVSTEAFF.

This clonotype was recorded at least ten times. This chain joins TRBV6-1 and TRBJ2-3; TRBD2 is a possible D gene (6 bases). Germline values: CDR1 MNHNS, CDR2 SASEGT. This CDR3 region has 15 residues. Trimming took 1 base from V and 0 from J, leaving 8 bases between them. The CDR3 is CASSEVSGSTDTQYF. The CDR3 DNA is TGTGCCAGCAGTGAAGTAAGCGGGAGCACAGATACGCAGTATTTT.

This clonotype is large. In nucleotides, the CDR3 is TGTGCCAGCAGTTTCCCCGGCTGGAGGAATGAGCAGTTCTTC. Its protein product is CASSFPGWRNEQFF. The chain is built from TRBV27 and TRBJ2-1; possible D gene TRBD2, 5 bases. Trimming shortened V by 3 bases and J by 7 bases, and 13 bases separated the two germline ends. From germline, CDR1 is MNHEY and CDR2 SMNVEV (reference sequence). The CDR3 loop spans 14 amino acids.

In this sample, this clonotype turned up many times. The rearrangement uses TRBV30 and TRBJ2-7, with D uncertain. This CDR3 spans 14 amino acids. From germline, CDR1 is GTSNPN and CDR2 SVGIG (reference sequence). V was shortened by 1 base and J by 1 base, with 11 bases between the two germline ends. The CDR3 here is CAWSGNTVSYEQYF. The CDR3 DNA is TGTGCCTGGAGTGGAAATACAGTATCCTACGAGCAGTACTTC. Combining the CDR3 with reference TRBV30 and TRBJ2-7 gives the whole variable domain SQTIHQWPATLVQPVGSPLSLECTVEGTSNPNLYWYRQAAGRGLQLLFYSVGIGQISSEVPQNLSASRPQDRQFILSSKKLLLSDSGFYLCAWSGNTVSYEQYFGPGTRLTVT.

In its sample, this clonotype ranks as medium-sized. V is TRBV5-6 and J is TRBJ1-1; 7 bases fit TRBD1. Germline-derived CDR1 and CDR2 are SGHDT and YYEEEE. Trimming cost V 2 bases and J 6 bases; bases outside gene matches: 4. The CDR3 length is 13 residues. CDR3 sequence (DNA): TGTGCCAGCAGCTTACAGGGGTTACCTGAAGCTTTCTTT. Residues: CASSLQGLPEAFF. The whole variable domain, filled in from reference TRBV5-6 and TRBJ1-1, reads DAGVTQSPTHLIKTRGQQVTLRCSPKSGHDTVSWYQQALGQGPQFIFQYYEEEERQRGNFPDRFSGHQFPNYSSELNVNALLLGDSALYLCASSLQGLPEAFFGQGTRLTVV.

This clonotype was seen ten or more times. This chain joins TRBV6-1 and TRBJ2-7, with a weak D call TRBD2 (6 bases). CDR1 is MNHNS, CDR2 SASEGT, per germline. The CDR3 is 14 amino acids. Trimming left V 7 bases short and J 4 bases short, with 17 bases between. The CDR3 DNA follows: TGTGCCAGCAACCGGGAGCCCGTCGGATACGAGCAGTACTTC. Its translation is CASNREPVGYEQYF.

This clonotype was picked up many times. The genes are TRBV7-2 and TRBJ2-7; 7 nucleotides match TRBD2. The germline gives CDR1 SGHTA, CDR2 FQGNSA. V lost 4 bases to trimming and J lost 3 bases; unmatched junction nucleotides: 18. The CDR3 runs to 18 residues. The CDR3 loop is CASSSTTLGARDYYEQYF. CDR3 nucleotides: TGTGCCAGCAGCTCCACCACCCTGGGCGCGCGGGACTACTACGAGCAGTACTTC.

This clonotype was detected ten times or more. V gene TRBV18 combines with J gene TRBJ2-3, with D unresolved. V lost 1 base to trimming and J lost 4 bases, with 6 bases between them. The germline gives CDR1 KGHSH, CDR2 LQKENI. CDR3 length equals 13 residues. CDR3 amino acids: CASSPLGADTQYF. CDR3 sequence (DNA): TGTGCCAGCTCACCACTCGGAGCAGATACGCAGTATTTT.

The chain links TRBV7-8 to TRBJ2-1, with a tentative D call TRBD2 (6 bases). CDR3 size: 13 residues. Trimming left V 3 bases short and J 5 bases short, with 8 bases between. Germline-derived CDR1 and CDR2 are SGHVS and FQNEAQ. The CDR3 nucleotides read TGTGCCAGCAGCTTCGGAGGGGACAATGAGCAGTTCTTC. Translation gives CASSFGGDNEQFF.

This clonotype is deemed medium-sized. The rearrangement uses TRBV5-1 and TRBJ2-2; 8 bases map to TRBD2. CDR3 size: 16 residues. The V gene end was trimmed by 3 bases and the J gene end by 2 bases; junction bases not matched to a gene: 6. Germline CDR1 SGHRS, CDR2 YFSETQ. The CDR3 here is CASSSRAGGNTGELFF. CDR3 DNA sequence: TGCGCCAGCAGCTCCCGGGCGGGAGGCAACACCGGGGAGCTGTTTTTT.

This clonotype is labeled as medium-sized. The chain joins TRBV11-2 to TRBJ2-5; D gene ambiguous. The germline V and J ends were trimmed by 7 bases and 4 bases, with 10 bases remaining between them. The germline gives CDR1 SGHAT, CDR2 FQNNGV. The CDR3 totals 12 residues. As DNA, the CDR3 is TGTGCCAGCACCCACCTTGGAGAGACCCAGTACTTC. Amino acids: CASTHLGETQYF.